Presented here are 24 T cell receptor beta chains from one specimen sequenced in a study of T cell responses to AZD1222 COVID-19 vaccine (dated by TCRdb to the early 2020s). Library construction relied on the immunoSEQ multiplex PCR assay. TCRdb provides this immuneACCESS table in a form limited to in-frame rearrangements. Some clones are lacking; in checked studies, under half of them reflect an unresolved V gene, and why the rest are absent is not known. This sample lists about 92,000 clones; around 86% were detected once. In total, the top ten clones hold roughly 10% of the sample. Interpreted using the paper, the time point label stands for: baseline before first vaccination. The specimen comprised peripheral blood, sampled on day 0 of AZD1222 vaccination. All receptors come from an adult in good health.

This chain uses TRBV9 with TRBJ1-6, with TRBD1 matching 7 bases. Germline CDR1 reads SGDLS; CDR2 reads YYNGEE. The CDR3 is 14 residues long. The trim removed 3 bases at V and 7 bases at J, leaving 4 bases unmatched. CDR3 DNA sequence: TGTGCCAGCAGCGCCGGGACAGAGAATTCACCCCTCCACTTT. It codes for CASSAGTENSPLHF.

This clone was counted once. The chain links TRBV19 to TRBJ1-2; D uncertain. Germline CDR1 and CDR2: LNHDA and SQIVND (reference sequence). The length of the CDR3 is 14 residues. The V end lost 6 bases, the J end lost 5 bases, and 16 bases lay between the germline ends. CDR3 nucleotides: TGTGCCAGTAGCCGCGCGGCAGGTTCATATGGCTACACCTTC. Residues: CASSRAAGSYGYTF.

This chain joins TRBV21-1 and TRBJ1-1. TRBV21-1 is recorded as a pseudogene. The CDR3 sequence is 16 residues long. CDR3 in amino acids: CASTQRRGISGTEAFF. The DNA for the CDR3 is TGTGCCAGCACCCAACGGCGGGGAATCTCTGGAACTGAAGCTTTCTTT.

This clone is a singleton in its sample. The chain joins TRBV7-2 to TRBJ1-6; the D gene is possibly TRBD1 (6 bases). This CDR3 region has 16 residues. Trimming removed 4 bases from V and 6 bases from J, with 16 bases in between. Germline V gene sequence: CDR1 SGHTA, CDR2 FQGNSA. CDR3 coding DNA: TGTGCCAGCAGCTCGTTATCAGGGGTTAGTAATTCACCCCTCCACTTT. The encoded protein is CASSSLSGVSNSPLHF.

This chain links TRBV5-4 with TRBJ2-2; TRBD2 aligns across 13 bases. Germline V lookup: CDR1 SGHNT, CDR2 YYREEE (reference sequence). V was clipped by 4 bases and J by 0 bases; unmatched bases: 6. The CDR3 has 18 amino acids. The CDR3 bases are TGTGCCAGCAGCAAACCGGGACTAGCGGGATCGAACACCGGGGAGCTGTTTTTT. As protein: CASSKPGLAGSNTGELFF.

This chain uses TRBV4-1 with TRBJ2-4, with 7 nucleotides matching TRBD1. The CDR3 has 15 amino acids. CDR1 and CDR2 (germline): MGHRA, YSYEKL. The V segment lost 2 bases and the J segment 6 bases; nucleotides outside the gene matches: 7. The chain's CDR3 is CASSQLGQRINIQYF. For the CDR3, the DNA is TGCGCCAGCAGCCAATTGGGACAGAGGATAAACATTCAGTACTTC.

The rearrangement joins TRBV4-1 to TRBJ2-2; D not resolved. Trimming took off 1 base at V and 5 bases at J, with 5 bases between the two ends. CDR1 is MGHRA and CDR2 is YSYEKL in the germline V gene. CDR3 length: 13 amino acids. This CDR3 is CASSQVKTGELFF. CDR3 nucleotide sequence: TGCGCCAGCAGCCAAGTCAAAACCGGGGAGCTGTTTTTT.

Here the CDR3 reads CASSPPGTEVGGYTF. The CDR3 DNA is TGTGCCAGCTCACCACCCGGGACAGAGGTTGGTGGCTACACCTTC. The genes are TRBV18 and TRBJ1-2; 7 positions match TRBD1. V shed 0 bases, J shed 7 bases, and the junction held 8 bases outside the gene matches. The CDR3 runs 15 residues. Germline V gene sequence: CDR1 KGHSH, CDR2 LQKENI. Supplemented by reference TRBV18 and TRBJ1-2, the full variable domain reads NAGVMQNPRHLVRRRGQEARLRCSPMKGHSHVYWYRQLPEEGLKFMVYLQKENIIDESGMPKERFSAEFPKEGPSILRIQQVVRGDSAAYFCASSPPGTEVGGYTFGSGTRLTVV.

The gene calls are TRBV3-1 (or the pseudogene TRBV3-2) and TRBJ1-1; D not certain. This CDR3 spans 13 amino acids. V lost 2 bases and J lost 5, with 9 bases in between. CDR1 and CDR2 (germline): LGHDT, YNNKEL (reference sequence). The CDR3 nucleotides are TGTGCCAGCAGCCAAACTAGGTGGACTGAAGCTTTCTTT. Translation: CASSQTRWTEAFF.

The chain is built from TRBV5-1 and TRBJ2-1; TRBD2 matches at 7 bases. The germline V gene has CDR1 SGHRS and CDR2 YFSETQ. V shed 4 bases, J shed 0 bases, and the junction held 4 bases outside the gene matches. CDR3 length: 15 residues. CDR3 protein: CASSVWTSSYNEQFF. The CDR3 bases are TGCGCCAGCAGCGTATGGACTAGCTCCTACAATGAGCAGTTCTTC.

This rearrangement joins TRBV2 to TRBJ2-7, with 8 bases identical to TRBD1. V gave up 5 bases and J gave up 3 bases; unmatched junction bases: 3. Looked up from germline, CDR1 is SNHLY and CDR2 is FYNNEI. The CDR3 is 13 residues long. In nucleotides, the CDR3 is TGTGCCAGCAGTCCGACAGGGGTCTACGAGCAGTACTTC. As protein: CASSPTGVYEQYF.

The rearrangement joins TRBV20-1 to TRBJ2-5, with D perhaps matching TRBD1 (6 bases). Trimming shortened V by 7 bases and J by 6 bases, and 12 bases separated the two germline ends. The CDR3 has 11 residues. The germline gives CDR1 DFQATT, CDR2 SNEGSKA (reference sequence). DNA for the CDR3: TGCAGTGTCGACCAGGGGAAGACCCAGTACTTC. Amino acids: CSVDQGKTQYF.

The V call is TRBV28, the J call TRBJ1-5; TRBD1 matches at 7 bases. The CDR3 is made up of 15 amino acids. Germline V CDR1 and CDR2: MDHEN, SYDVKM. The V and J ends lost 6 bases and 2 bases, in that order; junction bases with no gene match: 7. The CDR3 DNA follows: TGTGCCAGCAGCCCGACAGGGTCGGGCAATCAGCCCCAGCATTTT. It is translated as CASSPTGSGNQPQHF.

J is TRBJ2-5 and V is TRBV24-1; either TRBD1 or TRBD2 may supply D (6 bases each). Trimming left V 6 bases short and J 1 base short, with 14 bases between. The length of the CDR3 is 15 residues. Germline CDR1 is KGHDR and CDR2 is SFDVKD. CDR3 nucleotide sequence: TGTGCCACCAGTCCCGGGGGCGCGGGCCAAGAGACCCAGTACTTC. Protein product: CATSPGGAGQETQYF.

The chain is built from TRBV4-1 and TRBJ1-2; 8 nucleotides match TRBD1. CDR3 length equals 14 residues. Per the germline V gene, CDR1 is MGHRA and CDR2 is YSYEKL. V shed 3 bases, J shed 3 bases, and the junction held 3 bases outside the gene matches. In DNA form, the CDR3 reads TGCGCCAGCAGCCAGCAGGGGGCGGACTATGGCTACACCTTC. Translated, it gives CASSQQGADYGYTF.

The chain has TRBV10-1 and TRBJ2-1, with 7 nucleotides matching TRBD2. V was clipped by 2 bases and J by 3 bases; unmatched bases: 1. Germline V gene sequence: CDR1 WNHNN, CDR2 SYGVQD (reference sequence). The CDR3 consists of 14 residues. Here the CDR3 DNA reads TGCGCCAGCAGTGAGGCTAGCGGCTACAATGAGCAGTTCTTC. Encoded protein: CASSEASGYNEQFF.

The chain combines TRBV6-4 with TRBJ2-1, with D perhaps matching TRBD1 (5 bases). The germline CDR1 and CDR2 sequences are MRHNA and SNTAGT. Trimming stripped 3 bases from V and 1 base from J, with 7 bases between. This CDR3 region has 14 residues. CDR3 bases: TGTGCCAGCAGTGAGTCAGGGTCCTACAATGAGCAGTTCTTC. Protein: CASSESGSYNEQFF.

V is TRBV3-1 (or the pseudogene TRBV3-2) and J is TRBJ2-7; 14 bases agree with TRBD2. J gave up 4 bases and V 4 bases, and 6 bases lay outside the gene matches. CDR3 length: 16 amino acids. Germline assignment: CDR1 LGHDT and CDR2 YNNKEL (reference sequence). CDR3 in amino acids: CASSLGLAGAPYEQYF. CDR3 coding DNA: TGTGCCAGCAGCCTGGGACTAGCGGGGGCCCCTTACGAGCAGTACTTC.

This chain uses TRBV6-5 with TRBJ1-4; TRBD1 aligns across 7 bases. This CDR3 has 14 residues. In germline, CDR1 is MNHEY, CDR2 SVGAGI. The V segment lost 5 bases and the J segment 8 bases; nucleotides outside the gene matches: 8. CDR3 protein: CASSPDRVGEKLFF. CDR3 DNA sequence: TGTGCCAGCAGTCCCGACAGGGTAGGGGAAAAACTGTTTTTT.

CDR3 nucleotide sequence: TGTGCCTGGAGTGCGGGACAGGGGGCCGGATTAAGCAATCAGCCCCAGCATTTT. This codes for CAWSAGQGAGLSNQPQHF. The J gene is TRBJ1-5, the V gene TRBV30; 12 positions match TRBD1. Germline loops: CDR1 GTSNPN, CDR2 SVGIG (reference sequence). Trimming at V came to 1 base and at J to 1 base, leaving 8 bases not matched to a gene. The CDR3 is 18 amino acids.

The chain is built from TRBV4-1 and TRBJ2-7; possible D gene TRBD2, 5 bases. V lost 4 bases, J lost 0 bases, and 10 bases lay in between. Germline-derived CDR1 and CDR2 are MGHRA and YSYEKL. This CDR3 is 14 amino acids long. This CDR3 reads CASSPRGLSYEQYF. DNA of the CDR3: TGCGCCAGCAGCCCACGCGGGCTCTCCTACGAGCAGTACTTC.

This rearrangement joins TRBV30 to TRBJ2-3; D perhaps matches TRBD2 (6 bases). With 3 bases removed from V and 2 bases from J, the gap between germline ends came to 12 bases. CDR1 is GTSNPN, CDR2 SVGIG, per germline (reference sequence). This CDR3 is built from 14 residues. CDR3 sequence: CAWRARDFTDTQYF. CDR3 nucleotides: TGTGCCTGGAGGGCTCGGGACTTCACAGATACGCAGTATTTT. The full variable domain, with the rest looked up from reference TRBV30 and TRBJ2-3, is SQTIHQWPATLVQPVGSPLSLECTVEGTSNPNLYWYRQAAGRGLQLLFYSVGIGQISSEVPQNLSASRPQDRQFILSSKKLLLSDSGFYLCAWRARDFTDTQYFGPGTRLTVL.

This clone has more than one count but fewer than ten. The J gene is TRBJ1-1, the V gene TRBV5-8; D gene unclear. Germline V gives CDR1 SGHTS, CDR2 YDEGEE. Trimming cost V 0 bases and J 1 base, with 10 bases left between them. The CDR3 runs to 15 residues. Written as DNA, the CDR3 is TGTGCCAGCAGCTTGGACGGACGTAGGAACACTGAAGCTTTCTTT. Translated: CASSLDGRRNTEAFF.

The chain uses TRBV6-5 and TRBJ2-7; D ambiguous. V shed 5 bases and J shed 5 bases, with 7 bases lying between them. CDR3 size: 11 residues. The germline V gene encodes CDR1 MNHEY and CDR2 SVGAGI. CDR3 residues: CASSPWDEQYF. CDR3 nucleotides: TGTGCCAGCAGTCCGTGGGACGAGCAGTACTTC.